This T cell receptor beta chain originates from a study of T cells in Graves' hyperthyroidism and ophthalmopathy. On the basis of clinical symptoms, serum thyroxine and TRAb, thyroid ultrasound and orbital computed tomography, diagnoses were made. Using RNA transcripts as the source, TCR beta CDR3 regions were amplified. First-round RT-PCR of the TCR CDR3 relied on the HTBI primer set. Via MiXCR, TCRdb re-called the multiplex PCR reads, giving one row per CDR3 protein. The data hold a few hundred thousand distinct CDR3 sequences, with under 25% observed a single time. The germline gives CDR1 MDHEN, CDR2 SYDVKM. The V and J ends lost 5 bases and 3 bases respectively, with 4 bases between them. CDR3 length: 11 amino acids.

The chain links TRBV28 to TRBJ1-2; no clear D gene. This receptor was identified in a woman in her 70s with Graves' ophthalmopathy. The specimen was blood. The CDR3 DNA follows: TGTGCCAGCAGTACCTACTATGGCTACACCTTC. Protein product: CASSTYYGYTF.